Following are 15 T cell receptor beta chains from one sample sequenced in a study of PD-1 blockade in classical Hodgkin lymphoma. All the patients suffered relapse after autologous stem cell transplantation, and brentuximab vedotin exposure differed. This table comes from immunoSEQ multiplex PCR, and its TCRdb copy is limited to in-frame clones, with some not included. The profile shows fewer than 50,000 clones, around nine tenths of them singletons. The sequenced sample was peripheral blood mononuclear cells (PBMCs), obtained at baseline. The receptors come from a human donor with classical Hodgkin lymphoma.

The genes are TRBV7-2 and TRBJ2-1; perhaps TRBD2 as D (5 bases). Trimming stripped 1 base from V and 1 base from J, with 14 bases between. Germline CDR1 SGHTA, CDR2 FQGNSA. The CDR3 loop spans 17 amino acids. CDR3 nucleotide sequence: TGTGCCAGCAGCTTAGACCCATGGGAGATATCCTACAATGAGCAGTTCTTC. Translating gives CASSLDPWEISYNEQFF. Together with reference TRBV7-2 and TRBJ2-1, the CDR3 gives the full variable domain: GAGVSQSPSNKVTEKGKDVELRCDPISGHTALYWYRQSLGQGLEFLIYFQGNSAPDKSGLPSDRFSAERTGGSVSTLTIQRTQQEDSAVYLCASSLDPWEISYNEQFFGPGTRLTVL.

J is TRBJ1-5 and V is TRBV7-6, with no clear D. Germline V gene data show CDR1 as SGHVS and CDR2 as FNYEAQ. The V and J ends lost 1 base and 4 bases respectively, with 2 bases between them. CDR3 length: 12 amino acids. The CDR3 reads CASSLVNQPQHF. CDR3 nucleotides: TGTGCCAGCAGCTTAGTAAATCAGCCCCAGCATTTT.

The chain joins TRBV5-4 to TRBJ2-7, with 11 bases identical to TRBD1. In germline, CDR1 is SGHNT, CDR2 YYREEE (reference sequence). V gave up 2 bases and J gave up 3 bases; unmatched junction bases: 4. This CDR3 spans 15 amino acids. This CDR3 reads CASSLPGQGVYEQYF. In DNA form, the CDR3 reads TGTGCCAGCAGCTTACCGGGACAGGGGGTCTACGAGCAGTACTTC.

In this sample, this clone turned up once. The V and J genes are TRBV5-1 and TRBJ2-5; D might be TRBD1 (5 bases). The CDR3 totals 12 residues. V was pared by 4 bases and J by 5 bases, with 9 bases between. Germline values: CDR1 SGHRS, CDR2 YFSETQ. CDR3 protein: CASSAGRETQYF. As DNA, the CDR3 is TGCGCCAGCAGCGCAGGGCGGGAGACCCAGTACTTC.

This chain joins TRBV18 and TRBJ2-1; 7 bases map to TRBD2. V dropped 5 bases and J dropped 0; count of bases not matched to a gene: 7. This CDR3 comprises 16 residues. Germline V gene lookup returns CDR1 KGHSH and CDR2 LQKENI. This CDR3 reads CASSAVGGSSYNEQFF. CDR3 coding DNA: TGTGCCAGCTCAGCCGTCGGGGGGAGCTCCTACAATGAGCAGTTCTTC.

V is TRBV5-4 and J is TRBJ1-6; a possible D gene is TRBD1 (6 bases). V was shortened by 0 bases and J by 7 bases, with 14 bases between the two germline ends. CDR1 is SGHNT and CDR2 is YYREEE in the germline V gene (reference sequence). CDR3 length equals 16 residues. The CDR3 sequence is CASSLAAGAQNSPLHF. In DNA, the CDR3 is TGTGCCAGCAGCTTGGCGGCGGGGGCGCAAAATTCACCCCTCCACTTT. Full variable domain (missing parts from reference TRBV5-4 and TRBJ1-6): ETGVTQSPTHLIKTRGQQVTLRCSSQSGHNTVSWYQQALGQGPQFIFQYYREEENGRGNFPPRFSGLQFPNYSSELNVNALELDDSALYLCASSLAAGAQNSPLHFGNGTRLTVT.

This clone occurred once. The J gene is TRBJ2-5, the V gene TRBV7-3, with TRBD2 identical over 8 bases. CDR3 length: 15 amino acids. Germline V gives CDR1 SGHTA, CDR2 FQGTGA. V was pared by 2 bases and J by 1 base, with 3 bases of the junction left unmatched. For the CDR3, the DNA is TGTGCCAGCAGCTTAGCTAGCGGGCTCCAAGAGACCCAGTACTTC. This sequence encodes CASSLASGLQETQYF.

The chain employs TRBV27 and TRBJ1-5; 7 bases align to TRBD1. Germline lookup yields CDR1 MNHEY and CDR2 SMNVEV (reference sequence). The CDR3 length is 14 residues. Germline trimming cut 4 bases from V and 6 bases from J; bases unmatched to any gene: 6. This chain's CDR3 is CASSSRQGRQPQHF. CDR3 DNA sequence: TGTGCCAGCAGTTCGCGACAGGGCCGTCAGCCCCAGCATTTT.

The chain has TRBV18 and TRBJ2-6, with TRBD1 matching over 10 bases. The CDR3 loop spans 20 amino acids. After removal of 3 bases from V and 0 bases from J, the junction contained 11 bases not matched to a gene. Germline V gives CDR1 KGHSH, CDR2 LQKENI. Written as DNA, the CDR3 is TGTGCCAGCTCACCCCTCTCCGGGACAGGGGAACTCTCTGGGGCCAACGTCCTGACTTTC. This gives the protein CASSPLSGTGELSGANVLTF.

This sequence joins TRBV12-1 and TRBJ2-1. TRBV12-1 is an annotated pseudogene. The CDR3 extends over 20 amino acids. The CDR3: CASSAPRLMVGKSSYNEQFF. Here the CDR3 DNA reads TGTGCCAGCAGCGCCCCCCGGTTGATGGTCGGCAAGAGCTCCTACAATGAGCAGTTCTTC.

The chain combines TRBV27 with TRBJ1-1; tentative D call: TRBD1 (6 bases). V was trimmed by 4 bases and J by 0 bases, leaving 12 bases between them. Looked up from germline, CDR1 is MNHEY and CDR2 is SMNVEV (reference sequence). The length of the CDR3 is 15 residues. CDR3 sequence reads: CASSSRQGMNTEAFF. Here the CDR3 DNA reads TGTGCCAGCAGTTCGCGTCAGGGGATGAACACTGAAGCTTTCTTT.

The rearrangement joins TRBV9 to TRBJ2-1, with D perhaps matching TRBD2 (6 bases). Trimming left V 4 bases short and J 9 bases short, with 17 bases between. Germline CDR1 is SGDLS and CDR2 is YYNGEE. The CDR3 spans 14 residues. The CDR3: CASSPGSSGGEQFF. The CDR3 DNA reads TGTGCCAGCAGCCCTGGGAGTAGCGGCGGTGAGCAGTTCTTC.

This clone was detected once. V and J are TRBV4-2 and TRBJ2-7, with 9 nucleotides matching TRBD2. Trimming at V came to 0 bases and at J to 3 bases, leaving 6 bases not matched to a gene. Germline lookup yields CDR1 LGHNA and CDR2 YNFKEQ. The CDR3 extends over 16 amino acids. CDR3 sequence reads: CASSQEVAGDLYEQYF. CDR3 sequence (DNA): TGTGCCAGCAGCCAAGAGGTAGCGGGAGACCTCTACGAGCAGTACTTC.

The chain joins TRBV19 to TRBJ2-2; TRBD1 aligns across 7 bases. The CDR3 runs to 15 residues. J gave up 2 bases and V 3 bases, and 3 bases lay outside the gene matches. Per the germline V gene, CDR1 is LNHDA and CDR2 is SQIVND (reference sequence). CDR3 loop: CASSMGTENTGELFF. The CDR3 DNA sequence: TGTGCCAGTAGTATGGGGACAGAAAACACCGGGGAGCTGTTTTTT.

This chain joins TRBV5-1 and TRBJ2-7, with D perhaps given as TRBD1 or TRBD2 (5 bases each). In germline, CDR1 is SGHRS, CDR2 YFSETQ. This CDR3 is 15 amino acids long. V was clipped by 4 bases and J by 2 bases, with 16 bases between them. The CDR3 reads CASSVRDGVAYEQYF. Written as DNA, the CDR3 is TGCGCCAGCAGCGTCAGGGACGGGGTGGCCTACGAGCAGTACTTC. The variable domain in full, completed from reference TRBV5-1 and TRBJ2-7, reads KAGVTQTPRYLIKTRGQQVTLSCSPISGHRSVSWYQQTPGQGLQFLFEYFSETQRNKGNFPGRFSGRQFSNSRSEMNVSTLELGDSALYLCASSVRDGVAYEQYFGPGTRLTVT.